The sample holds many counts of the clone carrying this T cell receptor (beta chain). With iRepertoire HTBI primers and Arm-PCR of CDR3 regions, TCR beta libraries were built. TCRdb called the multiplex PCR reads again in MiXCR, with one record for every CDR3 protein. The table has roughly 440,000 distinct CDR3 sequences, about 17% seen once. The source of the sample is a study of regulatory T cells in long-lasting Graves disease. The time point denotes: newly diagnosed GD, antithyroid drugs for less than 3 months. PBMC RNA was the source of the TCR library. Trimming shortened V by 7 bases and J by 5 bases, and 11 bases separated the two germline ends. CDR1 SNHLY and CDR2 FYNNEI come from the germline V gene. The CDR3 contains 12 residues. The sample was also linked to a second study, of T cells in Graves' hyperthyroidism and ophthalmopathy. From that study: Exclusion followed for patients with uncontrolled infection, other autoimmune disease, pregnancy or lactation. Most clonotypes expanded in thyroid above 0.001 were likewise present in blood.

Specimen: peripheral blood mononuclear cells (PBMCs), collected at new diagnosis, from a patient treated with antithyroid drugs. The chain has TRBV2 and TRBJ1-1; unclear D gene. This receptor was taken from a woman aged 18-30 years with Graves disease. Written as DNA, the CDR3 is TGTGCCAGCACCGAGACGAGGACTGAAGCTTTCTTT. Protein product: CASTETRTEAFF.